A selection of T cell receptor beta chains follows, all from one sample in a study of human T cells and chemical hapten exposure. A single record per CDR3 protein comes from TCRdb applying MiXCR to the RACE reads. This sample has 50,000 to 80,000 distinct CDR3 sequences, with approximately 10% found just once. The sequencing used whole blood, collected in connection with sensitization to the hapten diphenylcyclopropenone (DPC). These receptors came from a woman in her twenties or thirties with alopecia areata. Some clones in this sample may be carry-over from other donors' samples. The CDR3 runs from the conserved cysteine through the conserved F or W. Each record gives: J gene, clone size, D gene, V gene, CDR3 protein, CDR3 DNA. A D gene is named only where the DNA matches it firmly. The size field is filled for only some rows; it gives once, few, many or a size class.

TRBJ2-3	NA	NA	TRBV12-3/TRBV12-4	CASSLQGDSTDTQYF	TGTGCCAGCAGTTTACAAGGGGACAGCACAGATACGCAGTATTTT
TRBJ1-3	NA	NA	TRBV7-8	CASSPRGGSSGNTIYF	TGTGCCAGCAGCCCGAGGGGCGGTAGCTCTGGAAACACCATATATTTT
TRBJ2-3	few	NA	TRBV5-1	CASRPTTVITDTQYF	TGCGCCAGCAGGCCGACCACAGTGATCACAGATACGCAGTATTTT
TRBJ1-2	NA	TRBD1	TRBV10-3	CATKGQPQKGYTF	TGTGCCACCAAGGGACAGCCACAGAAGGGCTACACCTTC
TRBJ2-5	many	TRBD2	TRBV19	CASSDALAGVQETQYF	TGTGCCAGTAGTGACGCCCTAGCGGGGGTTCAAGAGACCCAGTACTTC
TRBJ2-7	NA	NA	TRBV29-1	CSVEDWAAPYEQYF	TGCAGCGTTGAAGATTGGGCAGCCCCCTACGAGCAGTACTTC
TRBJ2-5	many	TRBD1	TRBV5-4	CASSLEGQGAETQYF	TGTGCCAGCAGCTTGGAGGGACAGGGGGCAGAGACCCAGTACTTC
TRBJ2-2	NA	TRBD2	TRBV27	CASSFGGGYTGELFF	TGTGCCAGCAGTTTTGGCGGGGGTTACACCGGGGAGCTGTTTTTT
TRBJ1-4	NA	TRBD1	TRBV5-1	CASSSGTGGHEKLFF	TGCGCCAGCAGCTCCGGGACAGGGGGACATGAAAAACTGTTTTTT
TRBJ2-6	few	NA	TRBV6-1	CASSRRTASGANVLTF	TGTGCCAGCAGCAGGAGGACGGCGTCTGGGGCCAACGTCCTGACTTTC
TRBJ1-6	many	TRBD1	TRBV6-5	CASSYRMGTGLLLNNSPLHF	TGTGCCAGCAGTTACCGTATGGGGACAGGGCTACTCCTGAATAATTCACCCCTCCACTTT
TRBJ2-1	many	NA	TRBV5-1	CASSLGYRSGGNNEQFF	TGCGCCAGCAGCTTGGGGTACCGTAGCGGAGGAAACAATGAGCAGTTCTTC
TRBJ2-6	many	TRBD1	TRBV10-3	CAISGGQGDNVLTF	TGTGCCATCAGTGGGGGACAGGGGGACAACGTCCTGACTTTC
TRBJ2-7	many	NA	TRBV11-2	CASSPINRARRRAPGYEQYF	TGTGCCAGCAGCCCGATAAACCGGGCCAGGCGCCGAGCGCCTGGTTACGAGCAGTACTTC
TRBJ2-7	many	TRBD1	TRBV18	CASSPSTGYYEQYF	TGTGCCAGCTCACCTTCGACAGGGTACTACGAGCAGTACTTC
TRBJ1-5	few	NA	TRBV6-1	CASSEHSGSRPQHF	TGTGCCAGCAGTGAGCATTCCGGGAGTCGGCCCCAGCATTTT
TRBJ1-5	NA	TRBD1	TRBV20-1	CSARDLQGGQPQHF	TGCAGTGCTAGAGATCTACAGGGGGGACAGCCCCAGCATTTT
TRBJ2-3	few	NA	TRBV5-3	CARGPGTDTQYF	TGTGCCAGAGGGCCGGGCACAGATACGCAGTATTTT
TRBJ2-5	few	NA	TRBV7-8	CASSLVVETQYF	TGTGCCAGCAGCTTAGTCGTAGAGACCCAGTACTTC
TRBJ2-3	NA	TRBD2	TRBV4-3	CASSRTSGSPSSTDTQYF	TGCGCCAGCAGCCGGACTAGCGGGAGCCCGAGCAGCACAGATACGCAGTATTTT
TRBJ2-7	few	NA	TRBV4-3	CASSQDLTRTYEQYF	TGCGCCAGCAGCCAAGATTTAACGAGAACCTACGAGCAGTACTTC
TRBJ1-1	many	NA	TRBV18	CASSPGGRNTEAFF	TGTGCCAGCTCACCAGGGGGCCGGAACACTGAAGCTTTCTTT
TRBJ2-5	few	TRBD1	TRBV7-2	CASSMNRGETQYF	TGTGCCAGCAGCATGAACAGGGGGGAGACCCAGTACTTC
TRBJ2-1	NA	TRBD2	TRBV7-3	CASSSLGGRYNEQFF	TGTGCCAGCAGCTCGCTAGGCGGGAGGTACAATGAGCAGTTCTTC
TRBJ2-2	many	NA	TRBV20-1	CSATAGRYTGELFF	TGCAGTGCGACGGCAGGGAGATACACCGGGGAGCTGTTTTTT
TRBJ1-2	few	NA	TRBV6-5	CASSHRVFYGYTF	TGTGCCAGCAGCCACAGGGTCTTCTATGGCTACACCTTC
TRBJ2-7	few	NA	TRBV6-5	CASSYSRGETYEQYF	TGTGCCAGCAGTTACTCGAGAGGGGAGACCTACGAGCAGTACTTC
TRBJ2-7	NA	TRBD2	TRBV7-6	CASSGGTSGRYEQYF	TGTGCCAGCAGCGGCGGGACTAGCGGGAGATACGAGCAGTACTTC
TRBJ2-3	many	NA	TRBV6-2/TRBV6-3	CASSSAGAESTDTQYF	TGTGCCAGCAGTTCCGCCGGGGCGGAGAGCACAGATACGCAGTATTTT
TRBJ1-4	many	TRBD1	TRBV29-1	CSTQGATNEKLFF	TGCAGCACCCAGGGGGCAACTAATGAAAAACTGTTTTTT
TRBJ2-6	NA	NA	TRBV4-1	CASSQPSGIAAGANVLTF	TGCGCCAGCAGCCAACCTTCAGGGATTGCGGCTGGGGCCAACGTCCTGACTTTC
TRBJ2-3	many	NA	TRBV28	CASSLVLGTTDTQYF	TGTGCCAGCAGTTTAGTTTTGGGGACCACAGATACGCAGTATTTT
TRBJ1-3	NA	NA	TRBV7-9	CASSLALGNTIYF	TGTGCCAGCAGCTTAGCCCTTGGAAACACCATATATTTT
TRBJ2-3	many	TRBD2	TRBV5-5	CASSRSLAGISTDTQYF	TGTGCCAGCAGTCGCTCGTTAGCGGGGATAAGCACAGATACGCAGTATTTT
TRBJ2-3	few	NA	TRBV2	CASRGDTQYF	TGTGCCAGCAGGGGGGATACGCAGTATTTT
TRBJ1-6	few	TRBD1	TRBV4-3	CASSRRTGGNSPLHF	TGCGCCAGCAGCCGGCGGACAGGGGGGAATTCACCCCTCCACTTT
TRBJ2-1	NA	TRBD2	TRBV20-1	CSASRLAGVNEQFF	TGCAGTGCTAGTCGACTAGCGGGAGTCAATGAGCAGTTCTTC
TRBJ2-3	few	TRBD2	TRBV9	CASSVNSGGSRTDTQYF	TGTGCCAGCAGCGTTAATAGCGGGGGGTCTCGCACAGATACGCAGTATTTT
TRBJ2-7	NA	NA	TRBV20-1	CSASVHSYEQYF	TGCAGTGCTAGCGTCCACTCCTACGAGCAGTACTTC
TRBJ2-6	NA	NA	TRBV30	CAWRAPGVTGANVLTF	TGTGCCTGGAGGGCCCCAGGGGTAACTGGGGCCAACGTCCTGACTTTC
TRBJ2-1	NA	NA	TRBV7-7	CASSLNLADNEQFF	TGTGCCAGCAGCTTAAATTTAGCGGACAATGAGCAGTTCTTC
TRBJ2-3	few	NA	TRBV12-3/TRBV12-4	CASGTDTQYF	TGTGCCAGCGGCACAGATACGCAGTATTTT
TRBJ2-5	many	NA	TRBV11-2	CASSLDRKTQYF	TGTGCCAGCAGCTTAGACAGAAAGACCCAGTACTTC
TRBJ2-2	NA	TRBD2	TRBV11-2	CASSGTGTSVTGELFF	TGTGCCAGCAGCGGAACAGGGACTAGCGTCACCGGGGAGCTGTTTTTT
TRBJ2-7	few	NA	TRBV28	CASSPGVVSSYEQYF	TGTGCCAGCAGTCCCGGCGTGGTATCAAGCTACGAGCAGTACTTC
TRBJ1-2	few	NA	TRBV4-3	CASSQFLGNYGYTF	TGCGCCAGCAGCCAATTCCTGGGAAACTATGGCTACACCTTC
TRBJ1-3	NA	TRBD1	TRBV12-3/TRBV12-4	CASSLGQIGNTIYF	TGTGCCAGCAGTTTGGGACAGATCGGAAACACCATATATTTT
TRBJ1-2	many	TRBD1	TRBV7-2	CASSLDRGNYGYTF	TGTGCCAGCAGCTTGGACAGGGGGAACTATGGCTACACCTTC
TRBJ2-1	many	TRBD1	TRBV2	CASRPGTGGWGDEQFF	TGTGCCAGCAGGCCAGGGACAGGGGGCTGGGGAGATGAGCAGTTCTTC
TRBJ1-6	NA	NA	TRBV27	CASSSDSIRNSPLHF	TGTGCCAGCAGTTCTGACAGTATTAGAAATTCACCCCTCCACTTT